This TCR beta chain was recovered during a study of T-cell reconstitution after alpha-beta-depleted transplantation in children. Trimming removed 0 bases at V and 3 bases at J, with 10 bases between. Germline V gene data show CDR1 as SGHRS and CDR2 as YFSETQ. The CDR3 has 16 residues. The authors prepared the TCRbeta library with unique molecular identifiers. A single record per CDR3 protein comes from TCRdb applying MiXCR to the PCR reads. The table lists 250,000 to 350,000 distinct CDR3 sequences, 9.9% of them singletons. The chain combines TRBV5-1 with TRBJ2-6; D is unclear. The source material was PBMCs from the stem cell graft donor, sampled from the stem cell graft. The TCR comes from a human donor who donated a stem cell graft to a child with SCID. CDR3 loop: CASSLVGPFGANVLTF. CDR3 nucleotide sequence: TGCGCCAGCAGCTTGGTAGGGCCGTTTGGGGCCAACGTCCTGACTTTC.